One and the same sample provided the 5 T cell receptor beta chains below, sequenced in a study of CD8 T cells in Susac syndrome. A quantity of about 0.5 to 1 ug RNA underwent reverse transcription using random hexamers. Via MiXCR, TCRdb re-called the immunoSEQ multiplex PCR reads, giving one row per CDR3 protein. The data show 80,000 or so distinct CDR3 sequences, with roughly 94% seen just once and 0.52% held by the top ten. Input material: CD8+ T cells from PBMCs. The origin of the receptors is a human donor with Susac syndrome.

This rearrangement joins TRBV12-3 or TRBV12-4 to TRBJ1-5, with 7 bases that match TRBD1. The CDR3 is 13 residues long. V lost 6 bases to trimming and J lost 7 bases; unmatched junction nucleotides: 6. CDR3 DNA: TGTGCCAGCAGCCCAAACAGGGGCCAGCCCCAGCATTTT. Amino acids: CASSPNRGQPQHF.

The chain is built from TRBV10-2 and TRBJ2-1, with TRBD1 identical over 7 bases. V shed 10 bases and J 4 bases; nucleotides not matched to a gene: 13. The germline CDR1 and CDR2 sequences are WSHSY and SAAADI. The CDR3 covers 15 residues. The CDR3 region has the DNA TGCGCCATAACTCGACCGGGACAGCCTTACAATGAGCAGTTCTTC. As protein: CAITRPGQPYNEQFF.

This clonotype has just one count. The chain combines TRBV9 with TRBJ2-1, with D perhaps assigned TRBD1 or TRBD2 (6 bases each). The V gene's germline CDR1 is SGDLS and CDR2 YYNGEE. CDR3 length equals 13 residues. Trimming took 3 bases from V and 6 from J, leaving 10 bases between them. The CDR3 region has the DNA TGTGCCAGCAGCGAGGGGGGAGGCAATGAGCAGTTCTTC. This encodes CASSEGGGNEQFF.

The chain is built from TRBV5-4 and TRBJ2-1, with a tentative D call TRBD2 (5 bases). Germline CDR1 SGHNT, CDR2 YYREEE (reference sequence). The CDR3 loop spans 16 amino acids. V lost 4 bases and J 0 bases, leaving 14 bases between the germline ends. Here the CDR3 DNA reads TGTGCCAGCAGCCAGTTAGCGACGGCCTCCTACAATGAGCAGTTCTTC. It codes for CASSQLATASYNEQFF.

This clonotype has only a few counts. This sequence joins TRBV7-3 and TRBJ2-7; 9 positions agree with TRBD1. The CDR3 is 15 amino acids. Trimming took 5 bases from V and 5 from J; bases not matched to a gene: 10. CDR1 and CDR2 (germline): SGHTA, FQGTGA. The CDR3 is CASSASGTGFDEQYF. CDR3 nucleotides: TGTGCCAGCAGCGCCTCCGGGACAGGGTTCGACGAGCAGTACTTC.